The 19 T cell receptor beta chains reported below all come from one sample, sequenced in a study of T cell changes during pregnancy in multiple sclerosis. TCRdb keeps only in-frame clones here, not all; method: immunoSEQ multiplex PCR. The sample lists tens of thousands of clones, around 96% occurring once. Source: CD8+ T cells from peripheral blood mononuclear cells, taken after pregnancy. Receptors originate from a female donor with multiple sclerosis, enrolled in a pregnancy study.

The rearrangement uses TRBV11-2 and TRBJ2-2, with 7 bases lining up with TRBD2. The CDR3 consists of 17 residues. Trimming took 0 bases from V and 4 from J; bases not matched to a gene: 8. The germline CDR1 and CDR2 sequences are SGHAT and FQNNGV. The CDR3 bases are TGTGCCAGCAGCTTAGATCTCCCGGGACTAACCACCGGGGAGCTGTTTTTT. It encodes CASSLDLPGLTTGELFF.

The V and J genes are TRBV7-9 and TRBJ1-1, with D tentatively TRBD1 (6 bases). The CDR3 has 11 residues. Germline lookup yields CDR1 SEHNR and CDR2 FQNEAQ (reference sequence). V was clipped by 6 bases and J by 7 bases, with 9 bases between them. The CDR3: CASRADSEAFF. In nucleotides, the CDR3 is TGTGCCAGCAGAGCGGACAGTGAAGCTTTCTTT.

The table lists this clone with a count of one. This chain joins TRBV5-1 and TRBJ2-3, with TRBD2 as a possible D gene (5 bases). Deletions cut 1 base from V and 1 base from J, with 10 bases between. The CDR3 runs 15 residues. Germline CDR1 and CDR2: SGHRS and YFSETQ. CDR3 in DNA: TGCGCCAGCAGCTTGCTTGTTAGCGGCACAGATACGCAGTATTTT. Its translation is CASSLLVSGTDTQYF.

The rearrangement links TRBV4-1 to TRBJ1-5; 10 nucleotides line up with TRBD1. The V gene end was trimmed by 2 bases and the J gene end by 9 bases; junction bases not matched to a gene: 13. The germline V gene has CDR1 MGHRA and CDR2 YSYEKL. The length of the CDR3 is 17 residues. For the CDR3, the DNA is TGCGCCAGCAGCCAACCCGGGACAGGGGCCACGGTTGGGCCCCAGCATTTT. It translates to CASSQPGTGATVGPQHF.

The chain couples TRBV7-2 to TRBJ2-4; maybe TRBD2 (6 bases). The CDR3 is 15 residues long. V dropped 1 base and J dropped 7 bases, with 14 bases sitting between them. Germline CDR1 reads SGHTA; CDR2 reads FQGNSA. CDR3 coding DNA: TGTGCCAGCAGCTTAGTCCGCAGGGAGGCTAACATTCAGTACTTC. It yields the protein CASSLVRREANIQYF.

The chain is built from TRBV13 and TRBJ2-1; 11 positions match TRBD2. Germline assignment: CDR1 PRHDT and CDR2 FYEKMQ (reference sequence). This CDR3 region has 17 residues. J gave up 0 bases and V 4 bases, and 5 bases lay outside the gene matches. The CDR3 is CASSSPSGRSSYNEQFF. The DNA of the CDR3 is TGTGCCAGCAGCTCCCCTAGCGGGAGGAGCTCCTACAATGAGCAGTTCTTC.

V gene TRBV27 combines with J gene TRBJ2-4, with TRBD1 identical over 12 bases. Germline V CDR1 and CDR2: MNHEY, SMNVEV (reference sequence). Trimming at V came to 5 bases and at J to 8 bases, leaving 4 bases not matched to a gene. The CDR3 sequence is 14 residues long. The CDR3 sequence: CASSLGTGGYIQYF. CDR3 in DNA: TGTGCCAGCAGTCTCGGGACAGGGGGCTACATTCAGTACTTC.

V is TRBV27 and J is TRBJ2-2; a weak D match, TRBD1 (6 bases). The CDR3 extends over 16 amino acids. Germline V lookup: CDR1 MNHEY, CDR2 SMNVEV (reference sequence). The V gene lost 0 bases and the J gene lost 6 bases, with 14 bases spanning the gap. CDR3 in amino acids: CASSLSSTGLAGELFF. Written as DNA, the CDR3 is TGTGCCAGCAGTTTATCAAGTACAGGGTTGGCCGGGGAGCTGTTTTTT.

The count of this clone is one. This chain joins TRBV5-6 and TRBJ1-1; 9 bases match TRBD1. V shed 2 bases, J shed 6 bases, and the junction held 8 bases outside the gene matches. This CDR3 contains 15 residues. Germline V lookup: CDR1 SGHDT, CDR2 YYEEEE. CDR3 loop: CASSFYRGLGSEAFF. CDR3 nucleotide sequence: TGTGCCAGCAGCTTTTACAGGGGGCTTGGGTCTGAAGCTTTCTTT. Based on the CDR3 plus reference TRBV5-6 and TRBJ1-1, the full variable domain is DAGVTQSPTHLIKTRGQQVTLRCSPKSGHDTVSWYQQALGQGPQFIFQYYEEEERQRGNFPDRFSGHQFPNYSSELNVNALLLGDSALYLCASSFYRGLGSEAFFGQGTRLTVV.

A word on this clone: This same CDR3 is encoded by further DNA sequences in the sample. The rearrangement uses TRBV5-1 and TRBJ2-7, with 7 bases aligning to TRBD1. Germline V gene sequence: CDR1 SGHRS, CDR2 YFSETQ. After removal of 5 bases from V and 2 bases from J, the junction contained 13 bases not matched to a gene. The CDR3 has 16 amino acids. This CDR3 reads CASRESLGGETYEQYF. The CDR3 DNA reads TGCGCCAGCAGGGAAAGTTTAGGGGGCGAAACCTACGAGCAGTACTTC.

The rearrangement joins TRBV9 to TRBJ1-2; TRBD1 agrees at 8 bases. CDR3 length: 14 residues. V lost 2 bases, J lost 5 bases, and 5 bases stayed unmatched. Germline V gene sequence: CDR1 SGDLS, CDR2 YYNGEE. Here the CDR3 DNA reads TGTGCCAGCAGCGTCGACAGGGGAGGGTATGGCTACACCTTC. Its protein is CASSVDRGGYGYTF.

The rearrangement uses TRBV7-9 and TRBJ1-2, with D tentatively TRBD1 (6 bases). CDR1 and CDR2 from the germline V gene are SEHNR and FQNEAQ (reference sequence). CDR3 size: 16 residues. Trimming took 5 bases from V and 3 from J, leaving 19 bases between them. CDR3: CASSHGQSEFHYGYTF. The CDR3 nucleotides read TGTGCCAGCAGCCACGGACAGTCGGAGTTTCACTATGGCTACACCTTC.

The chain is built from TRBV11-3 and TRBJ2-3; 13 positions match TRBD2. The germline CDR1 and CDR2 sequences are SGHNT and YENEEA. This CDR3 contains 16 residues. The V segment lost 5 bases and the J segment 2 bases; nucleotides outside the gene matches: 4. CDR3 residues: CASSATSGRFTDTQYF. The CDR3 DNA reads as TGTGCCAGCAGCGCGACTAGCGGGAGGTTCACAGATACGCAGTATTTT.

V usage is TRBV6-5 and J usage is TRBJ1-3; no clear D. V lost 6 bases and J 3 bases, leaving 6 bases between the germline ends. The germline V gene encodes CDR1 MNHEY and CDR2 SVGAGI. The CDR3 length is 12 residues. CDR3 loop: CASRAIGNTIYF. CDR3 nucleotides: TGTGCCAGCAGAGCCATTGGAAACACCATATATTTT.

This chain links TRBV6-1 with TRBJ1-2; D unclear. Trimming cost V 6 bases and J 4 bases, with 18 bases left between them. The germline V gene encodes CDR1 MNHNS and CDR2 SASEGT. The CDR3 covers 15 residues. DNA for the CDR3: TGTGCCAGCAGCCAGCCAGGCGAACTTTTCTATGGCTACACCTTC. Its translation is CASSQPGELFYGYTF.

This chain links TRBV28 with TRBJ2-2; D might be TRBD2 (6 bases). The CDR3 sequence is 17 residues long. Trimming left V 5 bases short and J 6 bases short, with 22 bases between. Germline loops: CDR1 MDHEN, CDR2 SYDVKM. The CDR3 is CASSLPPLTSRAGELFF. In DNA form, the CDR3 reads TGTGCCAGCAGTCTCCCCCCCCTGACTAGTAGGGCCGGGGAGCTGTTTTTT.

The DNA of the CDR3 is TGTGCCAGCAGTACGACCGGGACTAGTGACAATGAGCAGTTCTTC. Protein sequence: CASSTTGTSDNEQFF. The chain recombines TRBV27 with TRBJ2-1; 8 nucleotides agree with TRBD2. Germline V lookup: CDR1 MNHEY, CDR2 SMNVEV (reference sequence). The CDR3 covers 15 residues. The V and J ends lost 5 bases and 5 bases, in that order; junction bases with no gene match: 8.

V usage is TRBV7-9 and J usage is TRBJ2-7, with 9 bases lining up with TRBD1. CDR3 length equals 14 residues. V shed 3 bases and J 4 bases; nucleotides not matched to a gene: 4. Looked up from germline, CDR1 is SEHNR and CDR2 is FQNEAQ (reference sequence). The CDR3 region has the DNA TGTGCCAGCAGCTTTCCGGGACAGGGTTACGAGCAGTACTTC. Translation gives CASSFPGQGYEQYF.

This sequence joins TRBV9 and TRBJ2-7; a weak D match, TRBD2 (5 bases). CDR1 is SGDLS and CDR2 is YYNGEE in the germline V gene. The length of the CDR3 is 11 residues. Trimming shortened V by 4 bases and J by 6 bases, and 8 bases separated the two germline ends. The CDR3: CASSPGSEQYF. CDR3 bases: TGTGCCAGCAGCCCGGGGAGCGAGCAGTACTTC.